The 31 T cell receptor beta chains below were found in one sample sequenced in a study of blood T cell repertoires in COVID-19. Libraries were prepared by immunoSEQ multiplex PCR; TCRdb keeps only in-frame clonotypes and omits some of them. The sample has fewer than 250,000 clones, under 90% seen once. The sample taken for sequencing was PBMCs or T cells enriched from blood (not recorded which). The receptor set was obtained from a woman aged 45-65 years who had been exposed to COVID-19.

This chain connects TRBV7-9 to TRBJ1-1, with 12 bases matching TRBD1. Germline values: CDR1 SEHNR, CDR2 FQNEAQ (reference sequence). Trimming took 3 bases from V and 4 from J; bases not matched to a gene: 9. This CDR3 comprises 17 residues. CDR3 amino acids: CASSLSGTGGLGTEAFF. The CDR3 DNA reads TGTGCCAGCAGCTTGTCCGGGACAGGGGGCTTGGGCACTGAAGCTTTCTTT.

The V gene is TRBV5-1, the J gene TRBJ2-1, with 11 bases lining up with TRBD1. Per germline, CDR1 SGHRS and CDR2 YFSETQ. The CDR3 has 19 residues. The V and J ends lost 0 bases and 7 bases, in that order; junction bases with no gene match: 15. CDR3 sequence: CASSLGPFLPGQGVNEQFF. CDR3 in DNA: TGCGCCAGCAGCTTGGGACCTTTCCTACCGGGACAGGGGGTGAATGAGCAGTTCTTC. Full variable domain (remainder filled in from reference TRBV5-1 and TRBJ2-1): KAGVTQTPRYLIKTRGQQVTLSCSPISGHRSVSWYQQTPGQGLQFLFEYFSETQRNKGNFPGRFSGRQFSNSRSEMNVSTLELGDSALYLCASSLGPFLPGQGVNEQFFGPGTRLTVL.

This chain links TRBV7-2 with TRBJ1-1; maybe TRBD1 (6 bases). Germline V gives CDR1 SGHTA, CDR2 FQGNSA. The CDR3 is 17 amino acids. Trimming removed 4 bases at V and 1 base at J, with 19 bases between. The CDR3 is CASSWGPYSSSNTEAFF. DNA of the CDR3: TGTGCCAGCAGCTGGGGGCCCTACTCCTCCTCGAACACTGAAGCTTTCTTT.

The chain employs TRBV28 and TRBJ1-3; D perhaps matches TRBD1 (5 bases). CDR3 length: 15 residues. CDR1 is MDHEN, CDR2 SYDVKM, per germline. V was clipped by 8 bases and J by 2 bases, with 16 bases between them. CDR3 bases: TGTGCCAGCGGGTTAACAGGCGCACCTGGAAACACCATATATTTT. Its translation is CASGLTGAPGNTIYF.

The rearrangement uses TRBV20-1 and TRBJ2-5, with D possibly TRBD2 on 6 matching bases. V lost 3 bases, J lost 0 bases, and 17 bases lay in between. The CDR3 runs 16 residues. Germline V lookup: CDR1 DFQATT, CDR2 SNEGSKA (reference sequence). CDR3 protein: CSASGGEAGNQETQYF. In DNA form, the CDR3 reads TGCAGTGCTAGTGGTGGTGAGGCGGGAAACCAAGAGACCCAGTACTTC.

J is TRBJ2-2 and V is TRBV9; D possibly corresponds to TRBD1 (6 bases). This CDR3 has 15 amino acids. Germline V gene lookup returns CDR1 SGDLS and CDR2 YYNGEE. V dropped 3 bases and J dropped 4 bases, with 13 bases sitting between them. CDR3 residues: CASSARTAATGELFF. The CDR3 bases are TGTGCCAGCAGCGCTCGGACAGCCGCCACCGGGGAGCTGTTTTTT.

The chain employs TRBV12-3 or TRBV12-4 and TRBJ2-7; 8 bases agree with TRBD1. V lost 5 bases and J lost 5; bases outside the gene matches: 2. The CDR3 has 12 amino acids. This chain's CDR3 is CASSLTGDEQYF. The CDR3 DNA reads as TGTGCCAGCAGTCTGACAGGGGACGAGCAGTACTTC.

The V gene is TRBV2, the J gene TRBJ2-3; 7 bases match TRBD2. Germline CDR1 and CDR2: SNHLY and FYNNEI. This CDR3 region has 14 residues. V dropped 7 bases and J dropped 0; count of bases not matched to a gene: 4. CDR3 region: CASTTSRSTDTQYF. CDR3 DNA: TGTGCCAGCACGACTAGCCGCAGCACAGATACGCAGTATTTT. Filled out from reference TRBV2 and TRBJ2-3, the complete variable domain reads EPEVTQTPSHQVTQMGQEVILRCVPISNHLYFYWYRQILGQKVEFLVSFYNNEISEKSEIFDDQFSVERPDGSNFTLKIRSTKLEDSAMYFCASTTSRSTDTQYFGPGTRLTVL.

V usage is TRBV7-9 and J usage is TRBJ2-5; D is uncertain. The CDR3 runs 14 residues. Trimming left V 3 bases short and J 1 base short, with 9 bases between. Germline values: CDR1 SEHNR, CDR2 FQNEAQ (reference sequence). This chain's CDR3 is CASSFVGSQETQYF. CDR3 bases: TGTGCCAGCAGCTTTGTTGGCAGCCAAGAGACCCAGTACTTC.

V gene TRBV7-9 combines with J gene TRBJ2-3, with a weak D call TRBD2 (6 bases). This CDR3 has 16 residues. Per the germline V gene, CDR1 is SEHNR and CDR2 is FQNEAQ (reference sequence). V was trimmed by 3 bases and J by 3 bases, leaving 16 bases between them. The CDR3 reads CASSLYRDFGTDTQYF. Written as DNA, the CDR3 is TGTGCCAGCAGCTTGTATCGGGACTTCGGAACAGATACGCAGTATTTT.

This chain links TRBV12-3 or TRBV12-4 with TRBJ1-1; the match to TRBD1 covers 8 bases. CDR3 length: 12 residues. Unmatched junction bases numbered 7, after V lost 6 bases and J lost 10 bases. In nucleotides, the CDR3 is TGTGCCAGCAGCTTGACAGGGGAGAGAGCTTTCTTT. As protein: CASSLTGERAFF.

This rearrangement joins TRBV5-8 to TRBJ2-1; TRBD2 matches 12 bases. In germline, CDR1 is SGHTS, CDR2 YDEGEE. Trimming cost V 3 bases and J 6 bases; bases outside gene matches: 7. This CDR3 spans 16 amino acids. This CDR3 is CASSWGLAGGLNEQFF. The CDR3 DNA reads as TGTGCCAGCAGCTGGGGTCTAGCGGGAGGGCTCAATGAGCAGTTCTTC. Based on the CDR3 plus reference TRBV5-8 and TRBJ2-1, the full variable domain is EAGVTQSPTHLIKTRGQQATLRCSPISGHTSVYWYQQALGLGLQFLLWYDEGEERNRGNFPPRFSGRQFPNYSSELNVNALELEDSALYLCASSWGLAGGLNEQFFGPGTRLTVL.

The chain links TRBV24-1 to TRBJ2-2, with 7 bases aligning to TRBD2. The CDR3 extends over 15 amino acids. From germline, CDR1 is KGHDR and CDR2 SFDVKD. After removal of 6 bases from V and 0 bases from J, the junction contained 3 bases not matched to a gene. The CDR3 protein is CATSTGGPNTGELFF. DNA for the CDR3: TGTGCCACCAGTACGGGGGGACCGAACACCGGGGAGCTGTTTTTT.

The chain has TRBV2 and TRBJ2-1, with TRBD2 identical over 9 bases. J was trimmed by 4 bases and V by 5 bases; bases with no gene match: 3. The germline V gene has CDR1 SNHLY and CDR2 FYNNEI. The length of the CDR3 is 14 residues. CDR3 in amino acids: CASSRRGGYNEQFF. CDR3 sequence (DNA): TGTGCCAGCAGTCGGCGGGGGGGATACAATGAGCAGTTCTTC.

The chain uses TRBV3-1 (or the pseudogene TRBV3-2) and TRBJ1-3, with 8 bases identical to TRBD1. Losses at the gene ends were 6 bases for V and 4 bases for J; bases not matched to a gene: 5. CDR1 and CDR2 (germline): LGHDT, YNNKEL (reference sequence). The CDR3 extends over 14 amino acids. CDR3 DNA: TGTGCCAGCAGACGACAGGGGCCGGGAAACACCATATATTTT. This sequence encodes CASRRQGPGNTIYF.

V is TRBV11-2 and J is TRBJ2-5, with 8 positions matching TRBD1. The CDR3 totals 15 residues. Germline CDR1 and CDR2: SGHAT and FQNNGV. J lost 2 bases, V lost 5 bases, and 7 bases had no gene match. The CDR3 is CASSPRTGLQETQYF. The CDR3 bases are TGTGCCAGCAGCCCCCGGACAGGGCTACAAGAGACCCAGTACTTC.

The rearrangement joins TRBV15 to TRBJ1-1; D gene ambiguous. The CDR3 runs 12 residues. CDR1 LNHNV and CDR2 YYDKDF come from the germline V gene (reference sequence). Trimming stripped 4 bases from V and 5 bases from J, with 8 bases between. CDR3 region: CATSKGETEAFF. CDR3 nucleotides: TGTGCCACCAGCAAGGGAGAGACTGAAGCTTTCTTT.

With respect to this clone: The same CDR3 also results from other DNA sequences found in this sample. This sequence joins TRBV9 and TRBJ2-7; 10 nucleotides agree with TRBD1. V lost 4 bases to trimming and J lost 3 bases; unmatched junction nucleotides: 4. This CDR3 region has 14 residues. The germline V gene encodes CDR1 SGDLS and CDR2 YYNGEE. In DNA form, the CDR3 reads TGTGCCAGCAGCCCCAGGACAGGGGGCTACGAGCAGTACTTC. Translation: CASSPRTGGYEQYF.

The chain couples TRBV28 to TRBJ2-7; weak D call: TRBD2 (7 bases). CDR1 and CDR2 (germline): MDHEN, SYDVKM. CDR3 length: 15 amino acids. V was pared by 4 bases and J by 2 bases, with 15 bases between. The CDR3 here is CASSWGGALPYEQYF. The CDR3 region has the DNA TGTGCCAGCAGTTGGGGGGGGGCTTTGCCCTACGAGCAGTACTTC.

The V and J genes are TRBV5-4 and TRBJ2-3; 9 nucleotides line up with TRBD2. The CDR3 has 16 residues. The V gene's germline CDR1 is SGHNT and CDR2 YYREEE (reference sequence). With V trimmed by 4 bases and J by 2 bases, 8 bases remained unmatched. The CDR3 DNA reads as TGTGCCAGCAGCCGTATAGCGGGGGACCCCACAGATACGCAGTATTTT. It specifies CASSRIAGDPTDTQYF.

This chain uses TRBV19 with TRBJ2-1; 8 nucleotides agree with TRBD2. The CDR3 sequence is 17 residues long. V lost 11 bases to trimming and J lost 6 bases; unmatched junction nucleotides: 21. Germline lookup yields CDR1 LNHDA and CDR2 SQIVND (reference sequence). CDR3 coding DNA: TGTGCCTCTAGTGGTGGGACTAGTCGATCCCGGGGCAATGAGCAGTTCTTC. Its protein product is CASSGGTSRSRGNEQFF.

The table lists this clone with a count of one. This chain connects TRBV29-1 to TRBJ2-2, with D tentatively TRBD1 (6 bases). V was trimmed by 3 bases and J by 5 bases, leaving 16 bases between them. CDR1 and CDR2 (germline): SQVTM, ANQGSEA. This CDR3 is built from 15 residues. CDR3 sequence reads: CSVDGSRGRTGELFF. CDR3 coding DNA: TGCAGCGTTGACGGTTCCAGGGGAAGGACCGGGGAGCTGTTTTTT.

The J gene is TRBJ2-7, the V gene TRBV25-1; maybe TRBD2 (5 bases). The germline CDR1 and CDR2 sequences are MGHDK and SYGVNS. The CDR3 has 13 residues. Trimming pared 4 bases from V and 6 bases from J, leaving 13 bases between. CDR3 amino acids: CASSVGGGGEQYF. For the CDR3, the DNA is TGTGCCAGCAGTGTCGGAGGAGGTGGCGAGCAGTACTTC.

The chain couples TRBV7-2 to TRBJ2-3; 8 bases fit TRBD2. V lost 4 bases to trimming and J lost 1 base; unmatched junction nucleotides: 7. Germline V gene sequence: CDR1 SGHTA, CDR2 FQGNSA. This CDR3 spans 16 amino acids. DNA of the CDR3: TGTGCCAGCAGCTCACCAGCGGGGGCTCGCACAGATACGCAGTATTTT. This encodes CASSSPAGARTDTQYF.

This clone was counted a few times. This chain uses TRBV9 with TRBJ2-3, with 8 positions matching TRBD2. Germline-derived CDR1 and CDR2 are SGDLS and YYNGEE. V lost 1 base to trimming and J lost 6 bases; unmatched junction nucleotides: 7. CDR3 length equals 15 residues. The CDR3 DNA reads TGTGCCAGCAGCGTAACGGGGGGGCCTGGCGATACGCAGTATTTT. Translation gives CASSVTGGPGDTQYF.

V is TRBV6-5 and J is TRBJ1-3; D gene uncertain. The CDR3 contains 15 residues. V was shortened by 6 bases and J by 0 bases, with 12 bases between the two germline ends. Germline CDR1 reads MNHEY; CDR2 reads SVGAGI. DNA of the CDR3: TGTGCCAGCAGGGCACAGTCACACTCTGGAAACACCATATATTTT. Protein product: CASRAQSHSGNTIYF.

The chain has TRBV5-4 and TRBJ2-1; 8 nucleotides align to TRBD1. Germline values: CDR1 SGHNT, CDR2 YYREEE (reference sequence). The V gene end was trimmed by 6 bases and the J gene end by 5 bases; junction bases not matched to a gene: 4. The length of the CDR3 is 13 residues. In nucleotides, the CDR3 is TGTGCCAGCACGACAGGGGTGGACAATGAGCAGTTCTTC. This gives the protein CASTTGVDNEQFF.

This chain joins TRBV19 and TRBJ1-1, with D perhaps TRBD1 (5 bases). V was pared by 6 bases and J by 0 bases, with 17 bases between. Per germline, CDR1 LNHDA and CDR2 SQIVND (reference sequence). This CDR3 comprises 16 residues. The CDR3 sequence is CASRARQKPLNTEAFF. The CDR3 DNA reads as TGTGCCAGTAGGGCTAGACAGAAGCCCTTGAACACTGAAGCTTTCTTT.

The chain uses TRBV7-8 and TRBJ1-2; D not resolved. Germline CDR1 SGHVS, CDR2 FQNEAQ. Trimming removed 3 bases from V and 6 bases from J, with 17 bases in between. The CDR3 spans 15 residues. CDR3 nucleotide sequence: TGTGCCAGCAGCTTGGGTTCGAGGGATATCGATGGCTACACCTTC. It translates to CASSLGSRDIDGYTF.

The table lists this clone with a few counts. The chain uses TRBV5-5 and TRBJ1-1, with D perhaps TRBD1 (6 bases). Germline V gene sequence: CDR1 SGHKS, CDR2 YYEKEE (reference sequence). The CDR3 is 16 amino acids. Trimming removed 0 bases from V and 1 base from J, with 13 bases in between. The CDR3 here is CASSLEGGRRNTEAFF. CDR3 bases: TGTGCCAGCAGCTTGGAAGGGGGTCGGAGGAACACTGAAGCTTTCTTT.

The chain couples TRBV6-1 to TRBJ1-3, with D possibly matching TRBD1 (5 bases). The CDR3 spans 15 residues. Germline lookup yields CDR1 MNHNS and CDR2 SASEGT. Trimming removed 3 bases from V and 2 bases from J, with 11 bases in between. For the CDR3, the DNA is TGTGCCAGCAGTGATGGGGGGTTTACTGGAAACACCATATATTTT. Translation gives CASSDGGFTGNTIYF.